This entry lists 5 T cell receptor beta chains sequenced from one sample in a study of blood T cell repertoires in COVID-19. This table comes from immunoSEQ multiplex PCR, and its TCRdb copy is limited to in-frame clones, with some not included. The table shows 350,000 or so clones, with around 85% occurring only once. Specimen: PBMCs or T cells enriched from blood (not recorded which). The receptors here all came from a middle-aged woman with acute COVID-19.

This sequence joins TRBV4-1 and TRBJ2-1; D might be TRBD2 (6 bases). The CDR3 runs 16 residues. CDR1 and CDR2 (germline): MGHRA, YSYEKL. V lost 4 bases and J 8 bases, leaving 21 bases between the germline ends. The CDR3 reads CASSPWLDGRYDEQFF. DNA of the CDR3: TGCGCCAGCAGCCCTTGGTTGGATGGGAGGTACGATGAGCAGTTCTTC.

The chain combines TRBV7-9 with TRBJ1-1; 7 bases align to TRBD1. CDR3 length: 16 amino acids. V trimming: 6 bases; J trimming: 4 bases; junction bases outside the gene matches: 14. Germline-derived CDR1 and CDR2 are SEHNR and FQNEAQ (reference sequence). The CDR3 bases are TGTGCCAGCAGTCGAGACAGGGAGTTGATAGGCACTGAAGCTTTCTTT. It codes for CASSRDRELIGTEAFF.

The genes are TRBV15 and TRBJ1-3; TRBD1 might be the D (6 bases). In germline, CDR1 is LNHNV, CDR2 YYDKDF (reference sequence). CDR3 size: 15 residues. The V gene lost 4 bases and the J gene lost 10 bases, with 20 bases spanning the gap. DNA of the CDR3: TGTGCCACCAGCACTCTGGATGGAGGAAGGGGGACCATATATTTT. Its translation: CATSTLDGGRGTIYF.

The gene calls are TRBV5-6 and TRBJ2-3, with D maybe TRBD2 (6 bases). Germline-derived CDR1 and CDR2 are SGHDT and YYEEEE. The CDR3 is made up of 15 amino acids. Trimming took 0 bases from V and 2 from J, leaving 10 bases between them. Here the CDR3 DNA reads TGTGCCAGCAGCTTGGGGGGGACTGCCACAGATACGCAGTATTTT. Its translation: CASSLGGTATDTQYF.

The V and J genes are TRBV5-1 and TRBJ2-3; D unclear. Germline loops: CDR1 SGHRS, CDR2 YFSETQ. V was trimmed by 2 bases and J by 5 bases, leaving 9 bases between them. The length of the CDR3 is 13 residues. CDR3 loop: CASSLRRGDTQYF. DNA of the CDR3: TGCGCCAGCAGCTTACGGAGAGGAGATACGCAGTATTTT.